This T cell receptor (beta chain) was captured by sequencing in a study of blood T cell repertoires in COVID-19. Across the whole study: Sites in the United States, Italy and Spain provided acute and convalescent COVID-19 samples. PBMCs, B-cell-depleted T cells, or T cells were the source of the cDNA or gDNA that made up the material.

In the original analysis: From reference gene primer amplification, estimates of nucleated cell counts were derived. The method was immunoSEQ multiplex PCR; TCRdb's version includes in-frame clones alone and lacks a portion of them. V, J and clone size reflect that table, while D and trimming were determined from the DNA. Among fewer than 250,000 clones, about four fifths were seen once, and the ten largest hold roughly 6.4%. The V gene lost 2 bases and the J gene lost 7 bases, with 24 bases spanning the gap. Germline values: CDR1 MGHRA, CDR2 YSYEKL. The CDR3 is 18 residues long. The sequenced sample was peripheral blood. The J gene is TRBJ2-1, the V gene TRBV4-1; weak D call: TRBD2 (5 bases). The TCR sequence derives from a man aged 60 to 69 with acute or convalescent COVID-19. CDR3 region: CASSQPRGAVGSTNEQFF. In DNA form, the CDR3 reads TGCGCCAGCAGCCAACCTAGAGGCGCGGTTGGGAGTACGAATGAGCAGTTCTTC.